This T cell receptor (beta chain) was captured by sequencing in a study of blood T cell repertoires in COVID-19. The V end was cut by 2 bases, the J end by 1 base, with 8 bases between. Germline V gene sequence: CDR1 MNHNY, CDR2 SVGAGI (reference sequence). This CDR3 contains 15 residues. Repertoires were generated with immunoSEQ multiplex PCR, while TCRdb's copy carries only in-frame clones and drops some. This sample has about 170,000 clones, with over 80% found just once. Seattle participants joined during active infection and were tracked over time. V and J are TRBV6-6 and TRBJ1-4; possibly TRBD1 for D (6 bases). Input material: peripheral blood. This TCR was recovered from a woman of 80 years or more with COVID-19, enrolled during active disease. CDR3 amino acids: CASSYPTGTNEKLFF. CDR3 in DNA: TGTGCCAGCAGTTACCCGACAGGAACTAATGAAAAACTGTTTTTT.